This entry lists 10 T cell receptor beta chains sequenced from one sample in a study of blood T cell repertoires in COVID-19. Using immunoSEQ multiplex PCR, the repertoire was profiled, and TCRdb retains in-frame clones only, with some absent. The sample carries some 320,000 clones, about nine tenths recorded once. Sequencing was performed on PBMCs or T cells enriched from blood (not recorded which). The receptors originated from a man aged 55 to 70 who had recovered from COVID-19.

For the CDR3, the DNA is TGTGCCTGTCCGGAGACAGGGGTTCTGGCGGAGACCCAGTACTTC. It translates to CACPETGVLAETQYF. The V gene is TRBV21-1, the J gene TRBJ2-5; no check of the table's D call, TRBD1, against the DNA was made. TRBV21-1 is recorded as a pseudogene. The length of the CDR3 is 15 residues.

The V call is TRBV28, the J call TRBJ2-7, with 7 bases matching TRBD1. V lost 6 bases and J lost 2; bases outside the gene matches: 10. The length of the CDR3 is 15 residues. Germline CDR1 is MDHEN and CDR2 is SYDVKM. The CDR3 region has the DNA TGTGCCAGCAGCCCACCCCCGACAGGGACCTACGAGCAGTACTTC. As protein: CASSPPPTGTYEQYF.

This chain joins TRBV6-5 and TRBJ1-2; D gene uncertain. The germline V gene encodes CDR1 MNHEY and CDR2 SVGAGI. The CDR3 extends over 14 amino acids. Deletions cut 6 bases from V and 4 bases from J, with 15 bases between. Written as DNA, the CDR3 is TGTGCCAGCAGGGAGAATCCGCCGCCCTATGGCTACACCTTC. Translation: CASRENPPPYGYTF.

DNA of the CDR3: TGTGCCAGTAGTATCACTGCAGGCCGGATGAACACTGAAGCTTTCTTT. Translation gives CASSITAGRMNTEAFF. V usage is TRBV19 and J usage is TRBJ1-1; unclear D gene. In germline, CDR1 is LNHDA, CDR2 SQIVND (reference sequence). The ends were cut back, 3 bases at V and 0 bases at J, with 14 bases in the middle. This CDR3 has 16 amino acids.

The chain couples TRBV28 to TRBJ1-1, with D unclear. Germline CDR1 reads MDHEN; CDR2 reads SYDVKM. The CDR3 runs to 12 residues. Trimming took off 7 bases at V and 0 bases at J, with 6 bases between the two ends. CDR3 coding DNA: TGTGCCAGCAAAGAGATGAACACTGAAGCTTTCTTT. Its translation: CASKEMNTEAFF. Full variable domain (remainder filled in from reference TRBV28 and TRBJ1-1): DVKVTQSSRYLVKRTGEKVFLECVQDMDHENMFWYRQDPGLGLRLIYFSYDVKMKEKGDIPEGYSVSREKKERFSLILESASTNQTSMYLCASKEMNTEAFFGQGTRLTVV.

V is TRBV29-1 and J is TRBJ1-2; tentatively, D is TRBD1 (5 bases). V lost 3 bases and J 6 bases, leaving 11 bases between the germline ends. Germline-derived CDR1 and CDR2 are SQVTM and ANQGSEA. The CDR3 consists of 12 residues. The CDR3 region is CSVDLRGNGYTF. The DNA for the CDR3 is TGCAGCGTTGACCTAAGGGGAAATGGCTACACCTTC. The full variable domain, with the rest looked up from reference TRBV29-1 and TRBJ1-2, is SAVISQKPSRDICQRGTSLTIQCQVDSQVTMMFWYRQQPGQSLTLIATANQGSEATYESGFVIDKFPISRPNLTFSTLTVSNMSPEDSSIYLCSVDLRGNGYTFGSGTRLTVV.

The genes are TRBV7-2 and TRBJ1-5; the match to TRBD1 covers 10 bases. V dropped 8 bases and J dropped 4; count of bases not matched to a gene: 11. Looked up from germline, CDR1 is SGHTA and CDR2 is FQGNSA. CDR3 length: 16 amino acids. DNA for the CDR3: TGTGCCAGCGCCCGTTCCGGGACAGGGGTTAATCAGCCCCAGCATTTT. Protein sequence: CASARSGTGVNQPQHF.

This chain connects TRBV9 to TRBJ2-7; 10 nucleotides line up with TRBD1. Germline CDR1 and CDR2: SGDLS and YYNGEE. There are 14 residues in the CDR3. After removal of 4 bases from V and 6 bases from J, the junction contained 7 bases not matched to a gene. The CDR3 DNA sequence: TGTGCCAGCAGCCCGGGACAGGGGATTGCCGAGCAGTACTTC. Protein: CASSPGQGIAEQYF.

As regards this clone: Within the sample, other DNA sequences also encode this same CDR3. V gene TRBV6-1 combines with J gene TRBJ2-6; D not resolved. Per the germline V gene, CDR1 is MNHNS and CDR2 is SASEGT. The V end was cut by 1 base, the J end by 4 bases, with 8 bases between. There are 15 residues in the CDR3. The CDR3 bases are TGTGCCAGCAGTGAAGGAGCATCCGGGGCCAACGTCCTGACTTTC. It translates to CASSEGASGANVLTF.

V usage is TRBV11-2 and J usage is TRBJ1-2; TRBD1 might be the D (5 bases). V was trimmed by 4 bases and J by 4 bases, leaving 13 bases between them. This CDR3 is 14 amino acids long. Germline-derived CDR1 and CDR2 are SGHAT and FQNNGV. CDR3 residues: CASSSPGKAYGYTF. The CDR3 nucleotides are TGTGCCAGCAGCTCGCCAGGGAAAGCCTATGGCTACACCTTC.